The rows below give T cell receptor beta chains drawn from one sample of a study of prognosis after radiotherapy for stage I lung cancer. TCRdb fed the multiplex PCR reads into MiXCR, producing one record per CDR3 protein. Of 59,000 or so distinct CDR3 sequences in the sample, around a quarter were seen once. Sequencing used PBMCs, obtained before or after stereotactic body radiation therapy (not recorded which). Receptors originate from a donor of 50 years or more with non-small cell lung cancer. Both conserved end residues are trimmed from each CDR3. Expanded clones get a size class; other rows say once, few or many, or leave the size out.

CDR3aa,abundance,v_gene,j_gene
ASSQDTNRGVNYGYT,many,TRBV4-1,TRBJ1-2
ASSSQIIQGADTIY,many,TRBV6-5,TRBJ1-3
ASSLDRGPYEQY,many,TRBV7-2,TRBJ2-7
ASSPGVSGPLTYGYT,-,TRBV2,TRBJ1-2
SARVRQETQY,many,TRBV20-1,TRBJ2-5
ASRRTAYEQY,many,TRBV28,TRBJ2-7
ASSIKGGGAYEQY,many,TRBV19,TRBJ2-7
ASRGQGFSGYT,many,TRBV28,TRBJ1-2
ASTRTGDGNQPQH,many,TRBV4-1,TRBJ1-5
ASSQSEGLINEKLF,many,TRBV4-3,TRBJ1-4
ASSARPTSGRTDTQY,many,TRBV5-1,TRBJ2-3
ASSPAGGGDTEAF,many,TRBV7-2,TRBJ1-1
ASSQKLEWQPQH,many,TRBV4-1,TRBJ1-5
ASSLDGFNYGYT,many,TRBV7-2,TRBJ1-2